This TCR beta chain was profiled in a study of neurological immune-mediated disorders. This clonotype was seen many times. Antigen: not known. The CDR3 sequence is 17 residues long. Germline V gene data show CDR1 as LGHDT and CDR2 as YNNKEL (reference sequence). J was trimmed by 5 bases and V by 4 bases; bases with no gene match: 10. Stated time point: technical triplicate 2. TCRdb reprocessed the 5' RACE reads via MiXCR and lists one record per CDR3 protein. Seen here are roughly 30,000 distinct CDR3 sequences, more than 10% observed once, and the top ten hold 4% to 5.5%. Notes on the study in general: HTLV-1-associated myelopathy ranked highest for TCR clonal expansion and multiple sclerosis lowest, beneath healthy controls.

The chain recombines TRBV3-1 with TRBJ2-1, with 11 bases fitting TRBD2. This clonotype was obtained from a female donor with HTLV-1-associated myelopathy (HAM/TSP). Specimen: CD4+ T cells from blood. The CDR3 coding sequence is TGTGCCAGCAGCCGGAACGTAGCGGGAGGGGGGCACAATGAGCAGTTCTTC. It codes for CASSRNVAGGGHNEQFF.